This T cell receptor beta chain was captured in a study of cytomegalovirus exposure and HLA in healthy donors. Study summary: Most donors, approximately 82% of more than 300 genotyped, fell in the Caucasian-associated ancestry cluster.

PCR was performed using 60 Vbeta and 13 Jbeta primers. Profiling relied on immunoSEQ multiplex PCR, and the TCRdb table lists in-frame clones only, not all of them. The profile shows roughly 150,000 clones, 65% to 70% of them singletons. Study results and limitations: Across all donors, roughly uniform sequencing depth was an assumption of the presence/absence analyses. In a later analysis, productive TCRs from donors in an Asian-associated ancestry cluster reportedly carried fewer N-insertions than the cohort mean.

Trimming removed 3 bases at V and 3 bases at J, with 9 bases between. This CDR3 has 14 residues. Germline CDR1 WSHSY, CDR2 SAAADI. A note on this clone: Its specificity is unknown.

The V and J genes are TRBV10-2 and TRBJ1-5; the D gene is possibly TRBD1 (5 bases). This TCR derives from a man in his thirties or forties in good health and CMV-seropositive. The specimen sequenced was PBMCs. The CDR3 nucleotides are TGCGCCAGCAGTGATGCAGGGTTCAATCAGCCCCAGCATTTT. Translating gives CASSDAGFNQPQHF.